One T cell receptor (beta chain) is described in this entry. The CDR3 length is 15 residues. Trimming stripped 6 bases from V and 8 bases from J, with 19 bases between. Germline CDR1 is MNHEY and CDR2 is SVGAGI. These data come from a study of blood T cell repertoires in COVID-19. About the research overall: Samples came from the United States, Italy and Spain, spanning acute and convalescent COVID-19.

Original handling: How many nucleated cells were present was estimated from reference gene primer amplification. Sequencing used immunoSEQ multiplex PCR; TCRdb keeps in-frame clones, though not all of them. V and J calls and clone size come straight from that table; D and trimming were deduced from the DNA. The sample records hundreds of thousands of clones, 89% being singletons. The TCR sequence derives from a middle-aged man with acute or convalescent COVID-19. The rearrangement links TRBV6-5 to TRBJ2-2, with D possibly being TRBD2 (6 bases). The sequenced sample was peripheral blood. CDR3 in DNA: TGTGCCAGCAGACCCTCGGGACTGCCCAATGGGGAGCTGTTTTTT. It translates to CASRPSGLPNGELFF.